Each of the 13 T cell receptor beta chains below was sequenced from the same sample in a study of low-dose radiotherapy and immunotherapy resistance in tumors. Time point reported: after trial treatment. As to treatment: LDRT plus nivolumab, ipilimumab, low-dose cyclophosphamide and aspirin (RACIN trial). With TRAV- and TRBV-specific primers, first-strand cDNA was made, covering the alpha and beta chains. Amplification of TCRs used a constant-region primer and V-primer adapter for roughly 20 PCR cycles. Using its own MiXCR run on the reads, TCRdb lists one record per CDR3 protein. The sample shows roughly 90,000 distinct CDR3 sequences, 20% to 25% of them seen only once. The source material was PBMCs, sampled after low-dose radiotherapy plus immunotherapy. These receptors originate from a female donor with ovarian cancer.

This clonotype has ten or more counts. The chain carries TRBV5-4 and TRBJ2-1; 11 bases are shared with TRBD2. The V gene's germline CDR1 is SGHNT and CDR2 YYREEE (reference sequence). The CDR3 is made up of 15 amino acids. The V gene end was trimmed by 5 bases and the J gene end by 2 bases; junction bases not matched to a gene: 3. This chain's CDR3 is CASSPSGGPYNEQFF. The CDR3 DNA follows: TGTGCCAGCAGTCCTAGCGGGGGGCCCTACAATGAGCAGTTCTTC.

At least ten counts were recorded for this clonotype. This chain joins TRBV12-3 or TRBV12-4 and TRBJ2-3, with D perhaps TRBD1 (6 bases). Between the trimmed V and J ends, which lost 5 bases and 2 bases, there was a span of 11 bases. This CDR3 is 14 amino acids long. CDR3 loop: CASSPTGFTDTQYF. CDR3 in DNA: TGTGCCAGCAGTCCGACAGGTTTCACAGATACGCAGTATTTT.

This clonotype was seen repeatedly, ten times or more. The chain employs TRBV20-1 and TRBJ1-2, with D possibly matching TRBD1 (6 bases). This CDR3 has 15 residues. In germline, CDR1 is DFQATT, CDR2 SNEGSKA (reference sequence). The V end lost 3 bases, the J end lost 1 base, and 15 bases lay between the germline ends. The CDR3 region is CSARGAGGRNYGYTF. The CDR3 bases are TGCAGTGCTAGGGGGGCGGGGGGGCGTAACTATGGCTACACCTTC.

This clonotype was seen ten or more times. CDR3 in amino acids: CASSSTGSRGADTQYF. Here the CDR3 DNA reads TGCGCCAGCAGCTCCACCGGATCCCGGGGGGCAGATACGCAGTATTTT. The chain employs TRBV5-1 and TRBJ2-3, with 7 bases identical to TRBD2. The CDR3 has 16 amino acids. The germline V gene has CDR1 SGHRS and CDR2 YFSETQ. V was pared by 3 bases and J by 4 bases, with 11 bases of the junction left unmatched. The full variable domain, completed using reference TRBV5-1 and TRBJ2-3, is KAGVTQTPRYLIKTRGQQVTLSCSPISGHRSVSWYQQTPGQGLQFLFEYFSETQRNKGNFPGRFSGRQFSNSRSEMNVSTLELGDSALYLCASSSTGSRGADTQYFGPGTRLTVL.

This clonotype was counted at least ten times. The chain is built from TRBV29-1 and TRBJ2-7; D perhaps matches TRBD1 (5 bases). In germline, CDR1 is SQVTM, CDR2 ANQGSEA. V lost 0 bases and J 5 bases, leaving 17 bases between the germline ends. The CDR3 has 15 residues. The chain's CDR3 is CSVEDQGVPWNEQYF. The CDR3 nucleotides are TGCAGCGTTGAAGATCAAGGGGTCCCATGGAACGAGCAGTACTTC.

There are many counts of this clonotype. The V gene is TRBV20-1, the J gene TRBJ2-5; 8 bases fit TRBD1. The CDR3 spans 14 residues. The V gene end was trimmed by 4 bases and the J gene end by 5 bases; junction bases not matched to a gene: 9. CDR1 and CDR2 from the germline V gene are DFQATT and SNEGSKA (reference sequence). In DNA form, the CDR3 reads TGCAGTGCTACCAGACAGGGGAGGTGGGAGACCCAGTACTTC. This codes for CSATRQGRWETQYF.

This chain links TRBV5-1 with TRBJ2-2, with D hard to call. The ends were cut back, 0 bases at V and 2 bases at J, with 5 bases in the middle. Germline CDR1 reads SGHRS; CDR2 reads YFSETQ. The CDR3 length is 14 residues. CDR3 sequence reads: CASSLAANTGELFF. CDR3 nucleotides: TGCGCCAGCAGCTTGGCGGCTAACACCGGGGAGCTGTTTTTT.

Details on this clonotype: Given a far larger clone just one base away, this is likely a sequencing read error. V gene TRBV6-6 combines with J gene TRBJ1-3, with TRBD1 matching over 7 bases. The V segment lost 2 bases and the J segment 8 bases; nucleotides outside the gene matches: 9. Germline assignment: CDR1 MNHNY and CDR2 SVGAGI (reference sequence). The CDR3 is 15 residues long. The CDR3 reads CASSYRGPGGDTIYF. CDR3 bases: TGTGCCAGCAGTTACAGGGGGCCGGGGGGAGACACCATATATTTT.

This clonotype was recorded a few times. A much larger clone lies a single base off, so this may be a read error. The gene calls are TRBV6-1 and TRBJ2-2, with TRBD1 matching 9 bases. The ends lost 7 bases at V and 7 bases at J; junction bases unmatched: 7. The CDR3 covers 14 residues. Germline values: CDR1 MNHNS, CDR2 SASEGT. CDR3 nucleotides: TGTGCCAGCATTAACAGGGGGCGGAGCGGGGAGCTGTTTTTT. Its translation is CASINRGRSGELFF.

The chain carries TRBV6-2 or TRBV6-3 and TRBJ1-1, with D tentatively TRBD1 (5 bases). CDR1 is MNHEY, CDR2 SVGEGT, per germline. The germline V and J ends were trimmed by 11 bases and 3 bases, with 19 bases remaining between them. CDR3 size: 14 residues. This chain's CDR3 is CAVQFLARDTEAFF. DNA for the CDR3: TGTGCCGTTCAATTTTTGGCCAGGGACACTGAAGCTTTCTTT.

V usage is TRBV3-1 and J usage is TRBJ2-1; possibly TRBD2 for D (5 bases). The CDR3 has 15 residues. The V gene's germline CDR1 is LGHDT and CDR2 YNNKEL (reference sequence). Trimming removed 4 bases from V and 1 base from J, with 11 bases in between. In DNA, the CDR3 is TGTGCCAGCAGCCGGACTCCCTATTCCTACAATGAGCAGTTCTTC. Amino acids: CASSRTPYSYNEQFF.

This clonotype came up many times. The rearrangement uses TRBV12-3 or TRBV12-4 and TRBJ2-7; 9 bases line up with TRBD1. The V gene end was trimmed by 5 bases and the J gene end by 6 bases; junction bases not matched to a gene: 5. This CDR3 has 13 amino acids. The CDR3 is CASSRDRVSEQYF. CDR3 nucleotide sequence: TGTGCCAGCAGTCGGGACAGGGTGAGCGAGCAGTACTTC.

Many counts were recorded for this clonotype. V is TRBV4-3 and J is TRBJ1-5, with 7 positions matching TRBD1. The J segment lost 3 bases and the V segment lost 1 base, leaving 3 bases of the junction unmatched. The CDR3 totals 15 residues. Germline-derived CDR1 and CDR2 are LGHNA and YSLEER. The CDR3 sequence is CASSQGTGLNQPQHF. The CDR3 DNA reads as TGCGCCAGCAGCCAAGGGACAGGACTCAATCAGCCCCAGCATTTT.